These T cell receptor beta chains were read from a single sample in a study of vaccination effects on CD4 cells after COVID-19. Assay used: immunoSEQ multiplex PCR; TCRdb lists only in-frame clones, some missing. The table lists fewer than 75,000 clones, less than 85% of them singletons, with approximately 2.3% in the top ten. For these TCRs, the target antigens are not known. This material consisted of CD4+ T cells from PBMCs cultured without peptide, taken after COVID-19 vaccination. The receptors stem from a human donor who received a COVID-19 vaccine. Each CDR3 is given with its conserved first and last residue. The order of the fields is D gene, V gene, J gene, clone size, CDR3 DNA, CDR3 protein. A D gene is named only where the DNA matches it firmly. Not every row has a clone size; where given, it reads once, few, many or a size class.

.	TRBV3-1/TRBV3-2	TRBJ1-3	.	TGTGCCAGCAGCCTAAGTGGGGGTTCCTCTGGAAACACCATATATTTT	CASSLSGGSSGNTIYF
.	TRBV2	TRBJ2-2	.	TGTGCCAGCAAGGATTCTTACACCGGGGAGCTGTTTTTT	CASKDSYTGELFF
TRBD1	TRBV28	TRBJ1-5	few	TGTGCCAGCATCTCACAGGGGGCCGGCAATCAGCCCCAGCATTTT	CASISQGAGNQPQHF
TRBD2	TRBV5-1	TRBJ2-1	.	TGCGCCAGTTCTAGCGGGGACCTATACAATGAGCAGTTCTTC	CASSSGDLYNEQFF
TRBD1	TRBV3-1/TRBV3-2	TRBJ1-2	few	TGTGCCAGCAGGGGACAGAGTAACTATGGCTACACCTTC	CASRGQSNYGYTF
.	TRBV5-8	TRBJ2-2	.	TGTGCCAGCAGCTCTACACCAGAGAACACCGGGGAGCTGTTTTTT	CASSSTPENTGELFF
.	TRBV9	TRBJ1-2	.	TGTGCCAGCAGCGTAAGATCAGGATCTAACTATGGCTACACCTTC	CASSVRSGSNYGYTF
TRBD1	TRBV11-2	TRBJ1-1	few	TGTGCCAGCAGTACAGAAGGGACAGCTATGAACACTGAAGCTTTCTTT	CASSTEGTAMNTEAFF
TRBD2	TRBV10-2	TRBJ2-5	.	TGCGCCAGCGAGGGGATGGGCGGGGGGGCCCGTGAGACCCAGTACTTC	CASEGMGGGARETQYF
.	TRBV30	TRBJ1-4	.	TGTGCCTGGAGTGTAATTTACAGAAATGAAAAACTGTTTTTT	CAWSVIYRNEKLFF
.	TRBV14	TRBJ1-2	.	TGTGCCAGCAGCCAAGAACCGGGCTACTATGGCTACACCTTC	CASSQEPGYYGYTF
TRBD1	TRBV7-3	TRBJ1-4	.	TGTGCCAGCAGCTTAACGGGGACAGGGGGCGAAAAACTGTTTTTT	CASSLTGTGGEKLFF
.	TRBV3-1/TRBV3-2	TRBJ1-2	.	TGTGCCAGCCGGAGGGGCGGGGGGCATGGCTACACCTTC	CASRRGGGHGYTF
TRBD2	TRBV24-1	TRBJ2-2	.	TGTGCCACCAGTTACGGACTAGACAGCGACACCGGGGAGCTGTTTTTT	CATSYGLDSDTGELFF
.	TRBV18	TRBJ2-2	.	TGTGCCAGCTCAACAGGGACTCACGCGAACACCGGGGAGCTGTTTTTT	CASSTGTHANTGELFF
.	TRBV6-1	TRBJ1-1	.	TGTGCCAGCAGTGACCCAGACCTCCCCAAACAAAGCCTGAACACTGAAGCTTTCTTT	CASSDPDLPKQSLNTEAFF
.	TRBV7-8	TRBJ1-4	once	TGTGCCAGCAGGACAACTCCTAATGAAAAACTGTTTTTT	CASRTTPNEKLFF
.	TRBV6-5	TRBJ1-3	.	TGTGCCAGCAGTTACTCGAACCGGGGAAACACCATATATTTT	CASSYSNRGNTIYF
TRBD1	TRBV2	TRBJ1-1	.	TGTGCCAGCGGGACAGCAATGAACACTGAAGCTTTCTTT	CASGTAMNTEAFF
.	TRBV18	TRBJ1-5	.	TGTGCCAGCTCACCTTCGACATCGACGGGCAATCAGCCCCAGCATTTT	CASSPSTSTGNQPQHF
TRBD1	TRBV27	TRBJ1-5	.	TGTGCCACCTCGGACAGGGGGCTTAGCAATCAGCCCCAGCATTTT	CATSDRGLSNQPQHF
.	TRBV10-1	TRBJ1-1	.	TGCGCCAGCAGTGTCTTAGAACGGTCTGAAGCTTTCTTT	CASSVLERSEAFF
.	TRBV28	TRBJ1-6	.	TGTGCCAGCAGTTTATCTCGGGCAGAAAATTCACCCCTCCACTTT	CASSLSRAENSPLHF
.	TRBV5-1	TRBJ2-5	.	TGCGCCAGCAGCTTGGACAGAGAGGGGACCCAGTACTTC	CASSLDREGTQYF
.	TRBV4-3	TRBJ1-5	.	TGCGCCAGCAGCCTCGGGTTAGGTCAGCCCCAGCATTTT	CASSLGLGQPQHF
TRBD1	TRBV3-1/TRBV3-2	TRBJ1-2	.	TGTGCCAGCAGCCAGGGACAGTACTATGGCTACACCTTC	CASSQGQYYGYTF
.	TRBV6-4	TRBJ1-2	.	TGTGCCAGCAGTGCCCGGATGGGGAGGGATGGCTACACCTTC	CASSARMGRDGYTF
.	TRBV9	TRBJ2-3	.	TGTGCCAGCAGCGTAGGAGGGTCTACAGATACGCAGTATTTT	CASSVGGSTDTQYF
.	TRBV19	TRBJ1-2	.	TGTGCCAGTACCACCAATACTAACTATGGCTACACCTTC	CASTTNTNYGYTF
TRBD1	TRBV5-1	TRBJ1-1	few	TGCGCCAGCACCGACAGGGGTAACACTGAAGCTTTCTTT	CASTDRGNTEAFF
TRBD1	TRBV6-5	TRBJ1-1	.	TGTGCCAGCAGTTACCTGGGACAGGGACTGAACACTGAAGCTTTCTTT	CASSYLGQGLNTEAFF
.	TRBV24-1	TRBJ2-1	.	TGTGCCACCAGTGGCGGTTCGGTCGATGAGCAGTTCTTC	CATSGGSVDEQFF
.	TRBV3-1/TRBV3-2	TRBJ1-4	once	TGTGCCAGCAGCCTAGGAGGGTCAACTAATGAAAAACTGTTTTTT	CASSLGGSTNEKLFF
.	TRBV7-2	TRBJ2-3	once	TGTGCCAGCAGCTTAGACCTCTCCATTAGCACAGATACGCAGTATTTT	CASSLDLSISTDTQYF
TRBD1	TRBV20-1	TRBJ1-6	.	TGCAGTGCTAGTGATCGACAGGGTAATGATTCACCCCTCCACTTT	CSASDRQGNDSPLHF
.	TRBV9	TRBJ1-2	.	TGTGCCAGCAGCGTAGTTCCGGACGGACGTTATGGCTACACCTTC	CASSVVPDGRYGYTF
.	TRBV19	TRBJ2-1	.	TGTGCCAGTAGTGCACAGGGAGCCCCGTACAATGAGCAGTTCTTC	CASSAQGAPYNEQFF
.	TRBV5-8	TRBJ1-3	.	TGTGCCAGCAGCTTGAGAGGGTTCGGAAACACCATATATTTT	CASSLRGFGNTIYF
.	TRBV2	TRBJ1-2	.	TGTGCCAGCAGTGAATTTGGACAGCCCTATGGCTACACCTTC	CASSEFGQPYGYTF
TRBD1	TRBV7-2	TRBJ2-1	.	TGTGCCAGCAGACCTACCGGGACAGGGACTTACAATGAGCAGTTCTTC	CASRPTGTGTYNEQFF
.	TRBV6-5	TRBJ2-5	.	TGTGCCAGCAGTTATAGGAGAGGGGAGACCCAGTACTTC	CASSYRRGETQYF